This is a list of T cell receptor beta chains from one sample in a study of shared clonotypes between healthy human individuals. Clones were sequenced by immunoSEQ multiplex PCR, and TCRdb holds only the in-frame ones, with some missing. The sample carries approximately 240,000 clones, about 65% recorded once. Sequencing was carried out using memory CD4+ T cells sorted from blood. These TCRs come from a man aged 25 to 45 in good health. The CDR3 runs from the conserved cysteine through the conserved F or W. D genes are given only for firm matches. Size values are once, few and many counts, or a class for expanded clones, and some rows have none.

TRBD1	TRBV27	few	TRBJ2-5	CASSLSDRVLETQYF	TGTGCCAGCAGTTTATCGGACAGGGTGTTGGAGACCCAGTACTTC
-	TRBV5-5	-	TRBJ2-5	CASSLSPGLGQETQYF	TGTGCCAGCAGCTTGTCACCGGGTTTGGGCCAAGAGACCCAGTACTTC
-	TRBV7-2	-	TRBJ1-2	CASSLRMGNYGYTF	TGTGCCAGCAGCTTAAGGATGGGGAACTATGGCTACACCTTC
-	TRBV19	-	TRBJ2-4	CASSPLVDWTKNIQYF	TGTGCCAGTAGCCCGCTGGTGGACTGGACAAAAAACATTCAGTACTTC
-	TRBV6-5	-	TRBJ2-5	CASSALSSQETQYF	TGTGCCAGCAGTGCCCTGTCTTCTCAAGAGACCCAGTACTTC
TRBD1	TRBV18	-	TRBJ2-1	CASSVRTGVDEQFF	TGTGCCAGCTCAGTTAGGACAGGGGTCGATGAGCAGTTCTTC
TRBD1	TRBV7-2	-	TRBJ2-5	CASSLAGTGVETQYF	TGTGCCAGCAGCTTAGCTGGGACAGGGGTCGAGACCCAGTACTTC
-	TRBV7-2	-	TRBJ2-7	CASSLEQGAYEQYF	TGTGCCAGCAGCCTAGAACAGGGTGCCTACGAGCAGTACTTC
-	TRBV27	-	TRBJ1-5	CASSSRPYSNQPQHF	TGTGCCAGCAGTTCTCGACCTTATAGCAATCAGCCCCAGCATTTT
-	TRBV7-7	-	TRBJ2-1	CASSLSLAINEQFF	TGTGCTAGCAGCTTATCACTAGCAATCAATGAGCAGTTCTTC